The 15 T cell receptor beta chains given below trace back to one sample, sequenced in a study of PD-1 blockade in classical Hodgkin lymphoma. The assay was immunoSEQ multiplex PCR, and TCRdb's table has in-frame clones only and misses some. Of some 90,000 clones in the sample, roughly 91% were seen once. After autologous stem cell transplantation all patients relapsed, and prior brentuximab vedotin exposure differed between cohorts. The sample in question was peripheral blood mononuclear cells (PBMCs), obtained before the second cycle of nivolumab. These receptor sequences come from a human donor with classical Hodgkin lymphoma.

The CDR3 DNA reads TGTGCCAGCAGTGAGGGACTAGCGGCATCTTACAATGAGCAGTTCTTC. Its translation is CASSEGLAASYNEQFF. The chain employs TRBV2 and TRBJ2-1; TRBD2 matches 11 bases. The V gene's germline CDR1 is SNHLY and CDR2 FYNNEI. V lost 3 bases, J lost 4 bases, and 5 bases stayed unmatched. CDR3 size: 16 residues. The variable domain in full, completed from reference TRBV2 and TRBJ2-1, reads EPEVTQTPSHQVTQMGQEVILRCVPISNHLYFYWYRQILGQKVEFLVSFYNNEISEKSEIFDDQFSVERPDGSNFTLKIRSTKLEDSAMYFCASSEGLAASYNEQFFGPGTRLTVL.

The chain is built from TRBV28 and TRBJ2-5; possible D gene TRBD1, 7 bases. There are 15 residues in the CDR3. Germline CDR1 and CDR2: MDHEN and SYDVKM. V lost 2 bases and J lost 2, with 12 bases in between. CDR3 bases: TGTGCCAGCAGTTTACGGAGGGGACAGCAAGAGACCCAGTACTTC. Translating gives CASSLRRGQQETQYF.

The CDR3 loop reads CATGRLVVYNEQFF. CDR3 sequence (DNA): TGTGCCACCGGGCGACTAGTTGTCTACAATGAGCAGTTCTTC. This chain connects TRBV5-6 to TRBJ2-1; a possible D gene is TRBD2 (6 bases). This CDR3 contains 14 residues. Per germline, CDR1 SGHDT and CDR2 YYEEEE. The germline V and J ends were trimmed by 9 bases and 3 bases, with 16 bases remaining between them.

The chain recombines TRBV28 with TRBJ1-2; D possibly corresponds to TRBD1 (5 bases). Per germline, CDR1 MDHEN and CDR2 SYDVKM. The length of the CDR3 is 13 residues. V was cut by 5 bases and J by 12 bases, with 19 bases left in between. In DNA form, the CDR3 reads TGTGCCAGCAGTCTTTACGTGGGGACCGACGACACCTTC. Residues: CASSLYVGTDDTF.

The gene calls are TRBV7-2 and TRBJ1-2; 7 bases align to TRBD1. CDR3 length: 13 amino acids. V shed 3 bases, J shed 6 bases, and the junction held 4 bases outside the gene matches. Per germline, CDR1 SGHTA and CDR2 FQGNSA. The CDR3 region is CASSFGGGDGYTF. CDR3 in DNA: TGTGCCAGCAGCTTCGGAGGGGGCGATGGCTACACCTTC.

This clone came up a few times. The chain has TRBV2 and TRBJ2-1; 8 bases match TRBD2. Germline lookup yields CDR1 SNHLY and CDR2 FYNNEI. The CDR3 totals 17 residues. V lost 5 bases and J lost 4; bases outside the gene matches: 13. CDR3 coding DNA: TGTGCCAGCAGTCCTCCTACTAGCGGCTACTATTACAATGAGCAGTTCTTC. Protein: CASSPPTSGYYYNEQFF. The whole variable domain, filled in from reference TRBV2 and TRBJ2-1, reads EPEVTQTPSHQVTQMGQEVILRCVPISNHLYFYWYRQILGQKVEFLVSFYNNEISEKSEIFDDQFSVERPDGSNFTLKIRSTKLEDSAMYFCASSPPTSGYYYNEQFFGPGTRLTVL.

The chain joins TRBV7-9 to TRBJ1-5; a possible D gene is TRBD1 (5 bases). V was clipped by 3 bases and J by 2 bases, with 11 bases between them. Germline V gene sequence: CDR1 SEHNR, CDR2 FQNEAQ (reference sequence). This CDR3 comprises 15 residues. This chain's CDR3 is CASSLGGLGNQPQHF. In DNA, the CDR3 is TGTGCCAGCAGCTTGGGGGGATTGGGCAATCAGCCCCAGCATTTT.

The J gene is TRBJ1-4, the V gene TRBV25-1; D is unclear. The CDR3 spans 14 residues. CDR1 is MGHDK and CDR2 is SYGVNS in the germline V gene. V lost 3 bases, J lost 1 base, and 6 bases lay in between. This CDR3 is CASSDDITNEKLFF. The CDR3 DNA is TGTGCCAGCAGTGATGATATAACTAATGAAAAACTGTTTTTT.

The gene calls are TRBV5-1 and TRBJ2-7, with D unclear. The V and J ends lost 5 bases and 8 bases respectively, with 20 bases between them. The CDR3 covers 14 residues. Germline values: CDR1 SGHRS, CDR2 YFSETQ. The CDR3 DNA sequence: TGCGCCAGCAGGCCTGTAGACTCCGCAGTCCAGCAGTACTTC. Translation gives CASRPVDSAVQQYF. Combining the CDR3 with reference TRBV5-1 and TRBJ2-7 gives the whole variable domain KAGVTQTPRYLIKTRGQQVTLSCSPISGHRSVSWYQQTPGQGLQFLFEYFSETQRNKGNFPGRFSGRQFSNSRSEMNVSTLELGDSALYLCASRPVDSAVQQYFGPGTRLTVT.

V is TRBV4-1 and J is TRBJ2-5, with D possibly TRBD2 on 5 matching bases. The CDR3 length is 14 residues. Per the germline V gene, CDR1 is MGHRA and CDR2 is YSYEKL. Between the trimmed V and J ends, which lost 4 bases and 4 bases, there was a span of 13 bases. In DNA form, the CDR3 reads TGCGCCAGCAGCCGCGGACTCTTCGGAGAGACCCAGTACTTC. Translated: CASSRGLFGETQYF.

This clone has a count of ten or more. The chain uses TRBV19 and TRBJ2-7; perhaps TRBD1 as D (6 bases). The CDR3 extends over 14 amino acids. Germline V gives CDR1 LNHDA, CDR2 SQIVND (reference sequence). Trimming pared 6 bases from V and 2 bases from J, leaving 14 bases between. The CDR3 DNA follows: TGTGCCAGTAGCTTTTTGACAGGAACCTACGAGCAGTACTTC. The encoded protein is CASSFLTGTYEQYF.

The chain joins TRBV27 to TRBJ2-1; TRBD2 agrees at 10 bases. V shed 6 bases, J shed 2 bases, and the junction held 4 bases outside the gene matches. Germline values: CDR1 MNHEY, CDR2 SMNVEV (reference sequence). This CDR3 comprises 15 residues. CDR3 sequence reads: CASSRTSGAYNEQFF. Here the CDR3 DNA reads TGTGCCAGCAGCCGAACTAGCGGGGCCTACAATGAGCAGTTCTTC.

Regarding this clone: The sample holds other DNA sequences that translate to the same CDR3. The chain uses TRBV5-1 and TRBJ2-1; D call uncertain. V lost 2 bases, J lost 3 bases, and 6 bases lay in between. Germline V gene data show CDR1 as SGHRS and CDR2 as YFSETQ. The CDR3 consists of 13 residues. DNA for the CDR3: TGCGCCAGCAGCTTAGGCGGCTACAATGAGCAGTTCTTC. Residues: CASSLGGYNEQFF.

The chain recombines TRBV27 with TRBJ2-2; 9 nucleotides line up with TRBD1. The ends lost 8 bases at V and 6 bases at J; junction bases unmatched: 10. This CDR3 comprises 15 residues. Per germline, CDR1 MNHEY and CDR2 SMNVEV (reference sequence). CDR3 nucleotide sequence: TGTGCCAGCTTTACCGGGACAGGGTTTGCCGGGGAGCTGTTTTTT. Its translation is CASFTGTGFAGELFF.

V gene TRBV2 combines with J gene TRBJ2-2; 7 nucleotides match TRBD1. V trimming: 8 bases; J trimming: 8 bases; junction bases outside the gene matches: 11. This CDR3 region has 14 residues. CDR1 and CDR2 from the germline V gene are SNHLY and FYNNEI. CDR3 coding DNA: TGTGCCAGCCGCTGGGACAGTGGAAGGGGGGAGCTGTTTTTT. Translation: CASRWDSGRGELFF.